Presented here are 11 T cell receptor beta chains from one specimen sequenced in a study of blood T cell repertoires in COVID-19. The data were produced by immunoSEQ multiplex PCR, yet TCRdb's version contains in-frame clones alone and is incomplete. The table records about 68,000 clones, nearly 90% of them present only once. The sequenced sample was peripheral blood. The receptor set was obtained from a woman aged 50 to 60 with COVID-19, enrolled during active disease.

V and J are TRBV7-3 and TRBJ2-2; D might be TRBD2 (5 bases). V dropped 7 bases and J dropped 0 bases, with 9 bases sitting between them. The V gene's germline CDR1 is SGHTA and CDR2 FQGTGA. The CDR3 is 14 amino acids. The CDR3 DNA is TGTGCCAGCAAGGGAGCGGCGAACACCGGGGAGCTGTTTTTT. Amino acids: CASKGAANTGELFF.

V gene TRBV4-2 combines with J gene TRBJ1-2; the match to TRBD1 covers 8 bases. J was trimmed by 4 bases and V by 1 base; bases with no gene match: 8. There are 16 residues in the CDR3. Germline CDR1 LGHNA, CDR2 YNFKEQ. CDR3 protein: CASSQATGQGGYGYTF. The DNA of the CDR3 is TGTGCCAGCAGCCAAGCAACCGGACAGGGAGGCTATGGCTACACCTTC.

The V and J genes are TRBV28 and TRBJ2-3; maybe TRBD2 (6 bases). CDR1 is MDHEN, CDR2 SYDVKM, per germline. CDR3 size: 15 residues. V was shortened by 3 bases and J by 1 base, with 11 bases between the two germline ends. CDR3 region: CASSFGSGGTDTQYF. In DNA form, the CDR3 reads TGTGCCAGCAGTTTCGGGAGCGGCGGCACAGATACGCAGTATTTT.

CDR3 in DNA: TGCGCCAGCAGCCAAGCGACAGGGGCCAATGAGCAGTTCTTC. It specifies CASSQATGANEQFF. The V gene is TRBV4-1, the J gene TRBJ2-1; TRBD1 matches at 8 bases. Germline values: CDR1 MGHRA, CDR2 YSYEKL. CDR3 length: 14 amino acids. The J segment lost 6 bases and the V segment lost 1 base, leaving 2 bases of the junction unmatched.

This clone was seen only once. The chain couples TRBV7-3 to TRBJ1-1; no clear D gene. Germline V gives CDR1 SGHTA, CDR2 FQGTGA. The CDR3 is 15 amino acids. Deletions cut 2 bases from V and 6 bases from J, with 16 bases between. In nucleotides, the CDR3 is TGTGCCAGCAGCTTAGGAGGCGGTGTTGGTGCTGAAGCTTTCTTT. It encodes CASSLGGGVGAEAFF.

This clone has a single count. The chain combines TRBV30 with TRBJ2-6; D gene uncertain. CDR3 size: 13 residues. The V end was cut by 8 bases, the J end by 1 base, with 9 bases between. Germline V gives CDR1 GTSNPN, CDR2 SVGIG (reference sequence). The CDR3 nucleotides read TGTGCCGGGCAGCCGTCTGGGGCCAACGTCCTGACTTTC. Translation: CAGQPSGANVLTF.

This sequence joins TRBV10-3 and TRBJ2-5, with 10 nucleotides matching TRBD2. V shed 4 bases and J 5 bases; nucleotides not matched to a gene: 7. This CDR3 has 15 residues. CDR1 ENHRY and CDR2 SYGVKD come from the germline V gene. CDR3 in amino acids: CAISARLAGGETQYF. The CDR3 DNA is TGTGCCATCAGTGCTCGCTTAGCGGGAGGTGAGACCCAGTACTTC.

This sequence joins TRBV14 and TRBJ1-2; D perhaps matches TRBD1 (6 bases). The CDR3 loop spans 17 amino acids. V gave up 4 bases and J gave up 4 bases, with 22 bases separating them. Germline-derived CDR1 and CDR2 are SGHDN and FVKESK. The CDR3 is CASSPAGAGANPYGYTF. The CDR3 DNA is TGTGCCAGCAGCCCAGCAGGCGCAGGGGCCAACCCCTATGGCTACACCTTC.

This sequence joins TRBV20-1 and TRBJ2-7, with 9 bases aligning to TRBD1. Germline CDR1 and CDR2: DFQATT and SNEGSKA (reference sequence). The V and J ends lost 3 bases and 8 bases, in that order; junction bases with no gene match: 8. The CDR3 contains 13 residues. The CDR3 DNA follows: TGCAGTGCTAGTCAGGGACAGGGCTTGCAGCAGTACTTC. This codes for CSASQGQGLQQYF.

The rearrangement links TRBV6-1 to TRBJ1-2, with 8 positions matching TRBD1. Germline assignment: CDR1 MNHNS and CDR2 SASEGT. J lost 4 bases, V lost 3 bases, and 10 bases had no gene match. The CDR3 totals 16 residues. CDR3 DNA sequence: TGTGCCAGCAGTGATCCCGGGGACAGGAGGGTCTATGGCTACACCTTC. Its translation: CASSDPGDRRVYGYTF.

This clone showed up just once. V gene TRBV28 combines with J gene TRBJ2-1; TRBD1 matches at 9 bases. The V segment lost 3 bases and the J segment 4 bases; nucleotides outside the gene matches: 4. Germline lookup yields CDR1 MDHEN and CDR2 SYDVKM. This CDR3 has 15 amino acids. CDR3 sequence (DNA): TGTGCCAGCAGTTTTATGGGACAGGGTTACAATGAGCAGTTCTTC. Translation gives CASSFMGQGYNEQFF.